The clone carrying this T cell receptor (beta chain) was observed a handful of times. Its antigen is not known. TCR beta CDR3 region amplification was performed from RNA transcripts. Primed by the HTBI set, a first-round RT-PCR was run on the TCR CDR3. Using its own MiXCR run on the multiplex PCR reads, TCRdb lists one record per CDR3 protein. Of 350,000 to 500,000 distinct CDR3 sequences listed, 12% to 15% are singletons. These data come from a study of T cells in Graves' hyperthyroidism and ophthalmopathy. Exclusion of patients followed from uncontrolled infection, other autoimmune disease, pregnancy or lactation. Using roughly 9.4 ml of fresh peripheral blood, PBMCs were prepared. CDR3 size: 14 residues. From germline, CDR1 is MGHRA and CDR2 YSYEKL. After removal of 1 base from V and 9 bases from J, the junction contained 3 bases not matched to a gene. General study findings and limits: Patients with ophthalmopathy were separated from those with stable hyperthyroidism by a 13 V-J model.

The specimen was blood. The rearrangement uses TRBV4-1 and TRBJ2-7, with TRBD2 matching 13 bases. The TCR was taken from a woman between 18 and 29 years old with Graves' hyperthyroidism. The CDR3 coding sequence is TGCGCCAGCAGCCAAGGGAGACTAGCGGGAGGGCAGTACTTC. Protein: CASSQGRLAGGQYF.